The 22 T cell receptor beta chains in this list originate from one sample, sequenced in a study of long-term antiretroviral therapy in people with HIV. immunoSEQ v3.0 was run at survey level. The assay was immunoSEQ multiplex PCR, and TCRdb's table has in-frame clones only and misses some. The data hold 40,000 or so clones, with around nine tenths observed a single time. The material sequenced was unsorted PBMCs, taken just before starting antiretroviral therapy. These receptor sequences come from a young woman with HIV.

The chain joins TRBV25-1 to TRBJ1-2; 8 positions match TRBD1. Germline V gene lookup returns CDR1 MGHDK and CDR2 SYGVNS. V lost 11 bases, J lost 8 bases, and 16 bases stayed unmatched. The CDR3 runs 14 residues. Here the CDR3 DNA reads TGTGCCTCCGGGGGGCCAGGGGGCACGGGAGGCTACACCTTC. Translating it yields CASGGPGGTGGYTF.

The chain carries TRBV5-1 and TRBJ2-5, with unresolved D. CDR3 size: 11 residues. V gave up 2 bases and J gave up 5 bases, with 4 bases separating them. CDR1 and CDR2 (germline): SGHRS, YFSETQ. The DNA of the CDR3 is TGCGCCAGCAGCTTCGAGGAGACCCAGTACTTC. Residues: CASSFEETQYF.

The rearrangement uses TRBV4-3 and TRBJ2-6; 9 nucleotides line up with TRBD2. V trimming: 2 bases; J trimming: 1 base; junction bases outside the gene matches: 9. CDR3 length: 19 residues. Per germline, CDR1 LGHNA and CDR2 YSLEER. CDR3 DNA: TGCGCCAGCAGCCAACTTCGCGCGGGAGGGCCTTCTGGGGCCAACGTCCTGACTTTC. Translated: CASSQLRAGGPSGANVLTF.

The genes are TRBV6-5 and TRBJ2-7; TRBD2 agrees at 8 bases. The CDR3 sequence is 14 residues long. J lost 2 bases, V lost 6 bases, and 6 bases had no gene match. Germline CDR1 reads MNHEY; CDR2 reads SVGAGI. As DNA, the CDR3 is TGTGCCAGCAGCGGACCGGGACTAGCCTACGAGCAGTACTTC. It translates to CASSGPGLAYEQYF.

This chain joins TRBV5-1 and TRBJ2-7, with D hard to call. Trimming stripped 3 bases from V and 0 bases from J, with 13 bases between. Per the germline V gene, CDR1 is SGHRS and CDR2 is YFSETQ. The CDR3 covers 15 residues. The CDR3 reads CASSWGLGISYEQYF. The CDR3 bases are TGCGCCAGCAGCTGGGGTTTGGGGATCTCCTACGAGCAGTACTTC. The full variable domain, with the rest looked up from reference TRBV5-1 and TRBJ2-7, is KAGVTQTPRYLIKTRGQQVTLSCSPISGHRSVSWYQQTPGQGLQFLFEYFSETQRNKGNFPGRFSGRQFSNSRSEMNVSTLELGDSALYLCASSWGLGISYEQYFGPGTRLTVT.

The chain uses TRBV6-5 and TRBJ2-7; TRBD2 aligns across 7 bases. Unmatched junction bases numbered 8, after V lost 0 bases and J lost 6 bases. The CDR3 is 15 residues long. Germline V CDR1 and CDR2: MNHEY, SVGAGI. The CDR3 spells CASSYSPRTGGEQYF. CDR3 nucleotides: TGTGCCAGCAGTTACTCGCCCCGAACGGGGGGCGAGCAGTACTTC.

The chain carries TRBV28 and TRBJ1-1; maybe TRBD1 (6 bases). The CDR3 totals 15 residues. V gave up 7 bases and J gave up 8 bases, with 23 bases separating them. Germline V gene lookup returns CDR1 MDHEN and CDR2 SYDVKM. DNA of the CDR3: TGTGCCAGCACCTCCAGCGGGGGCCACCTTAAGGAAGCTTTCTTT. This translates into CASTSSGGHLKEAFF. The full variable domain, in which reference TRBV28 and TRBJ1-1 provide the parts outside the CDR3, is DVKVTQSSRYLVKRTGEKVFLECVQDMDHENMFWYRQDPGLGLRLIYFSYDVKMKEKGDIPEGYSVSREKKERFSLILESASTNQTSMYLCASTSSGGHLKEAFFGQGTRLTVV.

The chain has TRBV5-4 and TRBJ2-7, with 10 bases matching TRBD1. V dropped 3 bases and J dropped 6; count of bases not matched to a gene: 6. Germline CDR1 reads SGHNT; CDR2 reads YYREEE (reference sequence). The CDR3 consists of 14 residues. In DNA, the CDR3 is TGTGCCAGCAGCTACCGGGACAGGGGTCTCGAGCAGTACTTC. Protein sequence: CASSYRDRGLEQYF.

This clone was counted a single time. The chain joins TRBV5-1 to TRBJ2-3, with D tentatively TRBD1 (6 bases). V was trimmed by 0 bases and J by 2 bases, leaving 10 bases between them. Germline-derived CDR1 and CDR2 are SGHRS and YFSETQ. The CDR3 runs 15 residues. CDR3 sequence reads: CASSLDRATTDTQYF. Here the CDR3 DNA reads TGCGCCAGCAGCTTGGACAGGGCAACCACAGATACGCAGTATTTT.

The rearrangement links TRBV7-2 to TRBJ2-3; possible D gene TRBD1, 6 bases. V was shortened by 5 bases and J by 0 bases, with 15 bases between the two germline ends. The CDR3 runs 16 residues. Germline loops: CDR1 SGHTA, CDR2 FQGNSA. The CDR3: CASSLGGDISTDTQYF. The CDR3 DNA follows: TGTGCCAGCAGCCTAGGGGGAGACATTAGCACAGATACGCAGTATTTT.

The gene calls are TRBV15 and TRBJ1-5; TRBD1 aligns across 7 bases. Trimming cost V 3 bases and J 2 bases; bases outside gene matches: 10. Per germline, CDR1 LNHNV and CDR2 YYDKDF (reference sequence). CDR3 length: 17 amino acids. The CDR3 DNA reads TGTGCCACCAGCAGGGTCCCCTACAGGGGAGGCAATCAGCCCCAGCATTTT. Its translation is CATSRVPYRGGNQPQHF.

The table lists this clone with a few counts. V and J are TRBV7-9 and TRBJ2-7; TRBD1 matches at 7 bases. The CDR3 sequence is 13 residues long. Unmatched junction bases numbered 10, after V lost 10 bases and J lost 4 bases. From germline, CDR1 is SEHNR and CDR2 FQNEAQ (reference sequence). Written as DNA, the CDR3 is TGTGCCACAAACCGGGACAGCACGTACGAGCAGTACTTC. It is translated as CATNRDSTYEQYF.

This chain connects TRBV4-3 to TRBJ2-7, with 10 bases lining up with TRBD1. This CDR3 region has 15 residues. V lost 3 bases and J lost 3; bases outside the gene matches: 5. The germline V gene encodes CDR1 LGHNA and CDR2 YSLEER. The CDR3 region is CASSQAGTGVYEQYF. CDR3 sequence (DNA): TGCGCCAGCAGCCAGGCCGGGACAGGGGTCTACGAGCAGTACTTC.

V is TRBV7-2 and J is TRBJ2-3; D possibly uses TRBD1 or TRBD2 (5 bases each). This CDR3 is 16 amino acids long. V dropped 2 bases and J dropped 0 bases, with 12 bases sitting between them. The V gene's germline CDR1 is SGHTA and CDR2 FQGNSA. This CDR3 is CASSLFGDLSTDTQYF. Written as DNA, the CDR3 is TGTGCCAGCAGCTTATTCGGGGACCTAAGCACAGATACGCAGTATTTT. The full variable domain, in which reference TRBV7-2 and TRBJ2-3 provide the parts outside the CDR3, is GAGVSQSPSNKVTEKGKDVELRCDPISGHTALYWYRQSLGQGLEFLIYFQGNSAPDKSGLPSDRFSAERTGGSVSTLTIQRTQQEDSAVYLCASSLFGDLSTDTQYFGPGTRLTVL.

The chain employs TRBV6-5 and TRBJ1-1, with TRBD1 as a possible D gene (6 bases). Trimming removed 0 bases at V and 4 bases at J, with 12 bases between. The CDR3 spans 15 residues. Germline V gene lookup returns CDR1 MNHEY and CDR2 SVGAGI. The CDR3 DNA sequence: TGTGCCAGCAGTTACTCGGGGGCGCGGGTCACTGAAGCTTTCTTT. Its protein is CASSYSGARVTEAFF.

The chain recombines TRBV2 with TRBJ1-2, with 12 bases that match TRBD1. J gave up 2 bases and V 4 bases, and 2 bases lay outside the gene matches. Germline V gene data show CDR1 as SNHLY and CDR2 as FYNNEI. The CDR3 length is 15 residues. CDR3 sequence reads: CASSVGQGANYGYTF. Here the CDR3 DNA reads TGTGCCAGCAGTGTGGGACAGGGGGCAAACTATGGCTACACCTTC. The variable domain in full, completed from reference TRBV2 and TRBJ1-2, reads EPEVTQTPSHQVTQMGQEVILRCVPISNHLYFYWYRQILGQKVEFLVSFYNNEISEKSEIFDDQFSVERPDGSNFTLKIRSTKLEDSAMYFCASSVGQGANYGYTFGSGTRLTVV.

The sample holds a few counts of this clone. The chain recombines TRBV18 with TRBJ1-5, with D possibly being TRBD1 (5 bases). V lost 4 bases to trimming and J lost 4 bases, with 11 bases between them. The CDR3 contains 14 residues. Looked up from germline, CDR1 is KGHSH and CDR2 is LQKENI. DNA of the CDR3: TGTGCCAGCTCACGGGACTTGCAGAATCAGCCCCAGCATTTT. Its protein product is CASSRDLQNQPQHF.

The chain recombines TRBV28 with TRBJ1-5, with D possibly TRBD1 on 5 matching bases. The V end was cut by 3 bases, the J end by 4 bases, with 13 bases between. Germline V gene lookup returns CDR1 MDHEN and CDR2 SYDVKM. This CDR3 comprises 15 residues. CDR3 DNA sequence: TGTGCCAGCAGTTTCCTGGGGGAAACGAATCAGCCCCAGCATTTT. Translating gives CASSFLGETNQPQHF.

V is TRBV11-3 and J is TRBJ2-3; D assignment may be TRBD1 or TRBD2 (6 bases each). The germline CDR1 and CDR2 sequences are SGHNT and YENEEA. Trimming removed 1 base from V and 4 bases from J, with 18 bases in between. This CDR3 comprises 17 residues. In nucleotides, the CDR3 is TGTGCCAGCAGCTTAGTTGGGGGGCGCATCGGGGCAGATACGCAGTATTTT. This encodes CASSLVGGRIGADTQYF.

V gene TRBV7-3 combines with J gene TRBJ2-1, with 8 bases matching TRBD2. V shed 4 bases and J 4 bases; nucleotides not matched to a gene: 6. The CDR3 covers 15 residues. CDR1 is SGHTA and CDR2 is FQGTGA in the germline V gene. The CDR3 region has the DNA TGTGCCAGCAGCTCGGGGGGGCAGGGGTACAATGAGCAGTTCTTC. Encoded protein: CASSSGGQGYNEQFF.

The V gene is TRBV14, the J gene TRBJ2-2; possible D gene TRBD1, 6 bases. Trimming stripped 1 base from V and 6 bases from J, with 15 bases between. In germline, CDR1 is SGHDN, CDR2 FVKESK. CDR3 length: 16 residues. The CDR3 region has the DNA TGTGCCAGCAGCCAAGCTAGACAGGTCTTTTCCGGGGAGCTGTTTTTT. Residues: CASSQARQVFSGELFF.

The CDR3 nucleotides read TGTGCCAGCAGCGTCGCCCTAGCGGGAGAGGAAGAGCAGTACTTC. This gives the protein CASSVALAGEEEQYF. The chain employs TRBV9 and TRBJ2-7, with 10 positions matching TRBD2. CDR1 SGDLS and CDR2 YYNGEE come from the germline V gene. This CDR3 comprises 15 residues. V lost 2 bases, J lost 7 bases, and 9 bases stayed unmatched.